This entry features one T cell receptor beta chain sequence. Antigen unknown. Between the trimmed V and J ends, which lost 8 bases and 4 bases, there was a span of 14 bases. This CDR3 has 13 residues. CDR1 and CDR2 from the germline V gene are GTSNPN and SVGIG (reference sequence). The PCR used 60 Vbeta and 13 Jbeta primers. TCRdb keeps only in-frame clones here, not all; method: immunoSEQ multiplex PCR. The sample records roughly 49,000 clones, more than 60% being singletons. This sample stems from a study of cytomegalovirus exposure and HLA in healthy donors. Whole-study results and caveats: TRBV6-2, TRBV6-3 and some other V segments were excluded as indistinguishable.

The receptor was derived from a woman in her forties in good health and CMV-seropositive. This rearrangement joins TRBV30 to TRBJ2-2; D is uncertain. Sequenced input: PBMCs. The CDR3 DNA reads TGTGCCATCAACTCCCGTACCACCGGGGAGCTGTTTTTT. It is translated as CAINSRTTGELFF.